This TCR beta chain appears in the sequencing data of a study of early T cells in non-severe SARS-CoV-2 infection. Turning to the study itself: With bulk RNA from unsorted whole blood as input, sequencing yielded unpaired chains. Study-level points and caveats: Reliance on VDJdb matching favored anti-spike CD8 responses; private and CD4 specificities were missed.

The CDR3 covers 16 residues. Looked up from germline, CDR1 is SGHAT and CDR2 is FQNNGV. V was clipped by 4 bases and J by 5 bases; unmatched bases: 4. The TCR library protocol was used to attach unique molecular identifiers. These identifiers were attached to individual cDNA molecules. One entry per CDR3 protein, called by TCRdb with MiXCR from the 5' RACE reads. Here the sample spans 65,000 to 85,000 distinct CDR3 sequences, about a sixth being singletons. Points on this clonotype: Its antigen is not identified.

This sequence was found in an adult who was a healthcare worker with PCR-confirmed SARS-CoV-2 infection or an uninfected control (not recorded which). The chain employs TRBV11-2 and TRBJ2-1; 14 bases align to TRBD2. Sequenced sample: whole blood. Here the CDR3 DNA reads TGTGCCAGCAGCTCACTGACTAGCGGGGGGGACAATGAGCAGTTCTTC. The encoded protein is CASSSLTSGGDNEQFF.